This T cell receptor beta chain is from a study of somatic mutations in cytotoxic T cells in rheumatoid arthritis. The overall study: T-cell populations stained with V beta antibodies were in some cases flow-sorted at nearly 100% purity, including V beta1+ cells that were sequenced for TCRB. Points from the study as a whole: Researchers did not know the antigen targets of the expanded CD8+ clones.

Libraries were prepared by immunoSEQ multiplex PCR; TCRdb keeps only in-frame clonotypes and omits some of them. This table holds 9,500 or so clones, around four fifths found once. Note on this clone: What it binds is not known.

V lost 7 bases, J lost 0 bases, and 13 bases lay in between. This CDR3 comprises 15 residues. Germline V gives CDR1 SNHLY, CDR2 FYNNEI. The study pulled out CD4+ and CD8+ cells with positive magnetic bead selection and then checked their purity by flow cytometry. Source material: CD8+ T cells sorted from blood. This chain uses TRBV2 with TRBJ1-3; D uncertain. This receptor was identified in an adult with rheumatoid arthritis. For the CDR3, the DNA is TGTGCCAGCAAACAGTCACCCGCCTCTGGAAACACCATATATTTT. This encodes CASKQSPASGNTIYF. The full variable domain, rest sourced from reference TRBV2 and TRBJ1-3, is EPEVTQTPSHQVTQMGQEVILRCVPISNHLYFYWYRQILGQKVEFLVSFYNNEISEKSEIFDDQFSVERPDGSNFTLKIRSTKLEDSAMYFCASKQSPASGNTIYFGEGSWLTVV.